This T cell receptor (beta chain) was recorded in a study of T cells after yellow fever vaccination. Study-wide results and caveats: Subsequent booster samples again held most clones from primary vaccination (just under 98% CD4, over 80% CD8). From the bulk population, abundant clonotypes could contaminate and appear within FACS-sorted repertoires.

Only a few counts were recorded for this clonotype. The antigen remains unidentified. TCRdb passed the 5' RACE reads through MiXCR, listing each CDR3 protein once. Of 250,000 or so distinct CDR3 sequences detected, roughly 7.2% appear once; the ten largest clones hold approximately 0.85%. Sequenced material: CD4+ T cells sorted from PBMCs, taken 15 days after the yellow fever booster vaccination. This clonotype was obtained from a man aged 30 to 45 who received the YFV17D yellow fever vaccine.

The CDR3 sequence: CASSLGANTEAFF. DNA for the CDR3: TGTGCCAGCAGCTTGGGGGCCAACACTGAAGCTTTCTTT. The chain combines TRBV5-5 with TRBJ1-1; the D is unclear. This CDR3 spans 13 amino acids. The germline CDR1 and CDR2 sequences are SGHKS and YYEKEE (reference sequence). The V end lost 0 bases, the J end lost 2 bases, and 5 bases lay between the germline ends.